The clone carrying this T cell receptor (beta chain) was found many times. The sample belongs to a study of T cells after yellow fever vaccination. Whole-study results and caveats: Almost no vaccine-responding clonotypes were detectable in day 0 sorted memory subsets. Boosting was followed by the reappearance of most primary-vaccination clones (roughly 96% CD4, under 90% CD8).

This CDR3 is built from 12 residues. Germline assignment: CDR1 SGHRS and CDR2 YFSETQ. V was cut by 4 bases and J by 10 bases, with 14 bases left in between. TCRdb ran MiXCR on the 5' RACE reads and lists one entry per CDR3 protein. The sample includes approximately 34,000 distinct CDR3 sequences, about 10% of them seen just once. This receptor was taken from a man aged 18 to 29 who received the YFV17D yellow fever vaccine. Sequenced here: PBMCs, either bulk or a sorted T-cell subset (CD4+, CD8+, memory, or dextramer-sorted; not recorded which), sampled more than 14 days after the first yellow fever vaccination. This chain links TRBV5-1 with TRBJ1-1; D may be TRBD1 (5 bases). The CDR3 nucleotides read TGCGCCAGCAGCGATCCAGGGAAGGCAGCTTTCTTT. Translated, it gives CASSDPGKAAFF.